A selection of T cell receptor beta chains follows, all from one sample in a study of blood T cell repertoires in COVID-19. TCRdb's copy holds only in-frame clones and misses some; the assay was immunoSEQ multiplex PCR. The data show 300,000 to 400,000 clones, 80% to 90% seen once. Sequences were obtained from peripheral blood. The receptors were sampled from a young woman with COVID-19, enrolled during active disease. Both conserved end residues are part of each CDR3. Fields, in order: CDR3 protein, CDR3 DNA, clone size, D gene, V gene, J gene. The D gene is left open where the match is weak. Expanded clones get a size class; other rows say once, few or many, or leave the size out.

CDR3aa: CASSFGSGGATQPQHF
CDR3nt: TGTGCCAGCAGTTTCGGGTCGGGGGGGGCGACCCAGCCCCAGCATTTT
abundance: once
d_gene: NA
v_gene: TRBV27
j_gene: TRBJ1-5

CDR3aa: CASRGFATNEKLFF
CDR3nt: TGTGCCAGCAGGGGCTTTGCAACTAATGAAAAACTGTTTTTT
abundance: NA
d_gene: NA
v_gene: TRBV28
j_gene: TRBJ1-4

CDR3aa: CASRLAGGRQETQYF
CDR3nt: TGTGCCAGCAGACTAGCGGGGGGGCGGCAAGAGACCCAGTACTTC
abundance: NA
d_gene: TRBD2
v_gene: TRBV27
j_gene: TRBJ2-5

CDR3aa: CASSLRLAAEQYF
CDR3nt: TGTGCCAGCAGCTTAAGGCTAGCGGCCGAGCAGTACTTC
abundance: NA
d_gene: TRBD2
v_gene: TRBV11-2
j_gene: TRBJ2-7

CDR3aa: CASSGGSNSGEPDTQYF
CDR3nt: TGTGCCAGCAGCGGGGGGTCGAACTCAGGGGAGCCAGATACGCAGTATTTT
abundance: NA
d_gene: NA
v_gene: TRBV9
j_gene: TRBJ2-3

CDR3aa: CASSQATSSFGTDTQYF
CDR3nt: TGCGCCAGCAGCCAAGCTACCTCTAGCTTCGGCACAGATACGCAGTATTTT
abundance: NA
d_gene: NA
v_gene: TRBV4-1
j_gene: TRBJ2-3

CDR3aa: CASSLDLAPSTDTQYF
CDR3nt: TGTGCCAGCAGCTTAGATTTAGCGCCTAGCACAGATACGCAGTATTTT
abundance: NA
d_gene: NA
v_gene: TRBV11-3
j_gene: TRBJ2-3

CDR3aa: CASSLGRDRSYNEQFF
CDR3nt: TGTGCCAGCAGTTTAGGTAGGGACAGATCCTACAATGAGCAGTTCTTC
abundance: NA
d_gene: TRBD1
v_gene: TRBV27
j_gene: TRBJ2-1

CDR3aa: CASGTPGQGTGELFF
CDR3nt: TGTGCCAGCGGAACACCGGGACAGGGGACCGGGGAGCTGTTTTTT
abundance: NA
d_gene: TRBD1
v_gene: TRBV19
j_gene: TRBJ2-2

CDR3aa: CASSAGTGIRRELFF
CDR3nt: TGTGCCAGCAGCGCCGGGACAGGGATTCGGCGGGAGCTGTTTTTT
abundance: NA
d_gene: TRBD1
v_gene: TRBV2
j_gene: TRBJ2-2

CDR3aa: CASSRDISNQPQHF
CDR3nt: TGTGCCAGCAGTCGGGACATAAGCAATCAGCCCCAGCATTTT
abundance: few
d_gene: NA
v_gene: TRBV2
j_gene: TRBJ1-5

CDR3aa: CASSTLTGGGSQPQHF
CDR3nt: TGTGCCAGTAGTACCCTAACAGGGGGGGGTTCTCAGCCCCAGCATTTT
abundance: NA
d_gene: TRBD1
v_gene: TRBV19
j_gene: TRBJ1-5

CDR3aa: CASSLAGGWGEQYF
CDR3nt: TGTGCCAGCAGCTTAGCAGGGGGCTGGGGCGAGCAGTACTTC
abundance: NA
d_gene: TRBD1
v_gene: TRBV7-2
j_gene: TRBJ2-7

CDR3aa: CASSDRGVGQPQHF
CDR3nt: TGTGCCAGCAGTGACAGGGGAGTCGGTCAGCCCCAGCATTTT
abundance: NA
d_gene: TRBD1
v_gene: TRBV6-2/TRBV6-3
j_gene: TRBJ1-5

CDR3aa: CASSPGTRNQPQHF
CDR3nt: TGCGCCAGCAGCCCCGGGACAAGGAATCAGCCCCAGCATTTT
abundance: once
d_gene: NA
v_gene: TRBV23-1
j_gene: TRBJ1-5

CDR3aa: CASSQGARQPQHF
CDR3nt: TGTGCCAGCAGCCAGGGGGCCCGGCAGCCCCAGCATTTT
abundance: NA
d_gene: TRBD1
v_gene: TRBV6-5
j_gene: TRBJ1-5

CDR3aa: CASSARRAQETQYF
CDR3nt: TGTGCCAGCAGTGCGAGGCGGGCCCAAGAGACCCAGTACTTC
abundance: NA
d_gene: NA
v_gene: TRBV2
j_gene: TRBJ2-5

CDR3aa: CASSSTGTGTEAFF
CDR3nt: TGTGCCAGCAGCTCGACAGGGACGGGCACTGAAGCTTTCTTT
abundance: NA
d_gene: TRBD1
v_gene: TRBV11-2
j_gene: TRBJ1-1

CDR3aa: CASSQGTSGRYNEQFF
CDR3nt: TGCGCCAGCAGCCAGGGGACTAGCGGGCGCTACAATGAGCAGTTCTTC
abundance: NA
d_gene: TRBD2
v_gene: TRBV4-1
j_gene: TRBJ2-1

CDR3aa: CASSPEASGRAHEQFF
CDR3nt: TGCGCCAGCAGCCCGGAGGCTAGCGGGAGGGCTCATGAGCAGTTCTTC
abundance: NA
d_gene: TRBD2
v_gene: TRBV5-1
j_gene: TRBJ2-1

CDR3aa: CSVRGQGANYGYTF
CDR3nt: TGCAGCGTTCGGGGACAGGGCGCTAACTATGGCTACACCTTC
abundance: few
d_gene: TRBD1
v_gene: TRBV29-1
j_gene: TRBJ1-2

CDR3aa: CASSSWGLAGGTNTGELFF
CDR3nt: TGCGCCAGCAGCTCCTGGGGACTAGCGGGGGGTACGAACACCGGGGAGCTGTTTTTT
abundance: once
d_gene: TRBD2
v_gene: TRBV5-1
j_gene: TRBJ2-2

CDR3aa: CASSLYRGFSHGYTF
CDR3nt: TGCGCCAGCAGCTTGTATCGGGGTTTTAGCCATGGCTACACCTTC
abundance: NA
d_gene: NA
v_gene: TRBV5-1
j_gene: TRBJ1-2

CDR3aa: CASTPPGGGGSYNEQFF
CDR3nt: TGTGCCAGTACCCCTCCGGGCGGGGGGGGCTCCTACAATGAGCAGTTCTTC
abundance: NA
d_gene: TRBD2
v_gene: TRBV19
j_gene: TRBJ2-1

CDR3aa: CASSNGQGILFF
CDR3nt: TGTGCCAGCAGTAACGGACAGGGGATACTGTTTTTT
abundance: NA
d_gene: TRBD1
v_gene: TRBV12-3/TRBV12-4
j_gene: TRBJ2-2

CDR3aa: CASSKRDPRWGGYTF
CDR3nt: TGTGCCAGCAGCAAGAGGGATCCTAGGTGGGGTGGCTACACCTTC
abundance: NA
d_gene: NA
v_gene: TRBV28
j_gene: TRBJ1-2

CDR3aa: CASTRNTEAFF
CDR3nt: TGTGCCAGCACTAGGAACACTGAAGCTTTCTTT
abundance: NA
d_gene: NA
v_gene: TRBV6-5
j_gene: TRBJ1-1

CDR3aa: CASSLGSGTQAETQYF
CDR3nt: TGTGCCAGCAGCTTAGGTAGCGGGACGCAGGCAGAGACCCAGTACTTC
abundance: NA
d_gene: TRBD2
v_gene: TRBV7-6
j_gene: TRBJ2-5

CDR3aa: CAATSRVSTDTQYF
CDR3nt: TGTGCCGCGACGTCCAGGGTCAGTACAGATACGCAGTATTTT
abundance: NA
d_gene: NA
v_gene: TRBV24-1
j_gene: TRBJ2-3

CDR3aa: CASSPPRSPIVSEQFF
CDR3nt: TGTGCCAGCAGCCCCCCCCGGAGCCCAATTGTCAGTGAGCAGTTCTTC
abundance: NA
d_gene: NA
v_gene: TRBV3-1/TRBV3-2
j_gene: TRBJ2-1

CDR3aa: CASSGPGTGGSYEQYF
CDR3nt: TGTGCCAGCAGTGGACCCGGGACAGGAGGATCCTACGAGCAGTACTTC
abundance: NA
d_gene: TRBD1
v_gene: TRBV2
j_gene: TRBJ2-7

CDR3aa: CASSPQTGVNTEAFF
CDR3nt: TGTGCCAGCAGCCCCCAGACAGGAGTGAACACTGAAGCTTTCTTT
abundance: NA
d_gene: NA
v_gene: TRBV3-1/TRBV3-2
j_gene: TRBJ1-1

CDR3aa: CASSQADRGNTEAFF
CDR3nt: TGCGCCAGCAGCCAAGCCGACAGGGGGAACACTGAAGCTTTCTTT
abundance: NA
d_gene: TRBD1
v_gene: TRBV4-1
j_gene: TRBJ1-1

CDR3aa: CASSQLPGQGSPLHF
CDR3nt: TGTGCCAGCAGCCAGTTGCCGGGACAGGGTTCACCCCTCCACTTT
abundance: NA
d_gene: TRBD1
v_gene: TRBV3-1/TRBV3-2
j_gene: TRBJ1-6

CDR3aa: CAISDSSGNTIYF
CDR3nt: TGTGCCATCAGTGACAGCTCTGGAAACACCATATATTTT
abundance: once
d_gene: NA
v_gene: TRBV10-3
j_gene: TRBJ1-3

CDR3aa: CASSSKTSGGAETQYF
CDR3nt: TGTGCCAGCAGCTCCAAGACTAGCGGGGGGGCAGAGACCCAGTACTTC
abundance: NA
d_gene: TRBD2
v_gene: TRBV7-2
j_gene: TRBJ2-5

CDR3aa: CASSPNYGTPHPNTEAFF
CDR3nt: TGTGCCAGCAGCCCGAATTACGGGACACCACACCCGAACACTGAAGCTTTCTTT
abundance: NA
d_gene: NA
v_gene: TRBV5-8
j_gene: TRBJ1-1

CDR3aa: CATSQGHSGNTIYF
CDR3nt: TGTGCCACCTCGCAGGGTCACTCTGGAAACACCATATATTTT
abundance: NA
d_gene: NA
v_gene: TRBV2
j_gene: TRBJ1-3

CDR3aa: CASSAGQDLSGANVLTF
CDR3nt: TGTGCCAGCAGCGCCGGTCAGGATCTCTCTGGGGCCAACGTCCTGACTTTC
abundance: NA
d_gene: NA
v_gene: TRBV11-3
j_gene: TRBJ2-6

CDR3aa: CASSSQLAGAGELFF
CDR3nt: TGTGCCAGCAGCTCCCAACTAGCGGGGGCCGGGGAGCTGTTTTTT
abundance: NA
d_gene: TRBD2
v_gene: TRBV13
j_gene: TRBJ2-2

CDR3aa: CASSQYQDRGLESTQYF
CDR3nt: TGTGCCAGCAGCCAGTACCAGGACAGGGGGCTAGAAAGTACGCAGTATTTT
abundance: NA
d_gene: TRBD1
v_gene: TRBV3-1/TRBV3-2
j_gene: TRBJ2-3